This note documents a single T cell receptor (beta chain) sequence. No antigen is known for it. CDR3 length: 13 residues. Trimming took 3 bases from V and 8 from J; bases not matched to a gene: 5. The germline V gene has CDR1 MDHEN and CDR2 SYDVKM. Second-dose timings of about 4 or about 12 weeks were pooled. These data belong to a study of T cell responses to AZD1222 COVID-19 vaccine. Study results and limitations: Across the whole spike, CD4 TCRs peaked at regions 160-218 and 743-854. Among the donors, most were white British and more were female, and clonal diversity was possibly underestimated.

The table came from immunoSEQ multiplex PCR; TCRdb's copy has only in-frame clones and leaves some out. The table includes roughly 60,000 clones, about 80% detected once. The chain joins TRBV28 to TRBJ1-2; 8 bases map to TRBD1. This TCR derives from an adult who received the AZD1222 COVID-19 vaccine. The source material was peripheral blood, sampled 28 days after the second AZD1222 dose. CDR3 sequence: CASSLTGERGYTF. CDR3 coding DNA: TGTGCCAGCAGTTTGACAGGGGAGAGGGGCTACACCTTC.